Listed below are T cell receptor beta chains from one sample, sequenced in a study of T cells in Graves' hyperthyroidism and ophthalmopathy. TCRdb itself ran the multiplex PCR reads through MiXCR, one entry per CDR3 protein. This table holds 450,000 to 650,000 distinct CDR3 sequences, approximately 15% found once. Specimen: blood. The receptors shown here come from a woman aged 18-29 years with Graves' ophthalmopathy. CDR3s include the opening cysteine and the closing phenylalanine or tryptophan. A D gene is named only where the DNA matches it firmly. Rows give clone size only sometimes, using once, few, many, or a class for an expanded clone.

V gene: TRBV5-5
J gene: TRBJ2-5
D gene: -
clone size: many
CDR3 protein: CASSANSQGWTQYF
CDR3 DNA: TGTGCCAGCAGCGCAAACAGTCAAGGATGGACCCAGTACTTC

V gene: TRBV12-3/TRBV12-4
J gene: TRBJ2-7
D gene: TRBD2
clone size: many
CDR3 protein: CASSPLGLAGGAEQYF
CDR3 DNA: TGTGCCAGCAGTCCCCTGGGACTAGCGGGAGGCGCCGAGCAGTACTTC

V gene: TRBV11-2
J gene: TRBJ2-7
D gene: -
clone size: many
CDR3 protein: CASSFIEGAYEQYF
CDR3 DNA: TGTGCCAGCAGCTTTATCGAGGGAGCCTACGAGCAGTACTTC

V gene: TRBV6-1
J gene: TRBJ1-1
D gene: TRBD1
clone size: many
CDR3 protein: CAEQGAGTEAFF
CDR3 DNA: TGTGCCGAACAGGGGGCAGGCACTGAAGCTTTCTTT

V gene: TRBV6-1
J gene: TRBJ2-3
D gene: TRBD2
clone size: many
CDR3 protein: CASSEEGTSGDTQYF
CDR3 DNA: TGTGCCAGCAGTGAAGAAGGGACTAGCGGAGATACGCAGTATTTT

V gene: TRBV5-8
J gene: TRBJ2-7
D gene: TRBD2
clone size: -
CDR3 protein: CASRQTSSGPYEQYF
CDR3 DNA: TGTGCCAGCAGACAGACTTCTAGCGGGCCCTACGAGCAGTACTTC

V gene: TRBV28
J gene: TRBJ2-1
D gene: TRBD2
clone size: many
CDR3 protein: CARSRAGGGNEQFF
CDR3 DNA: TGTGCCAGGTCGAGAGCGGGAGGTGGGAATGAGCAGTTCTTC

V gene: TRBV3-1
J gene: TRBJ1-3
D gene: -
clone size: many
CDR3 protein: CASSQDYGNTIYF
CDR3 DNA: TGTGCCAGCAGCCAAGATTATGGAAACACCATATATTTT

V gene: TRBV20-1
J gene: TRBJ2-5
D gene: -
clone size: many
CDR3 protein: CSAKSPGRGLQETQYF
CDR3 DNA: TGCAGTGCTAAATCTCCGGGACGCGGCCTCCAAGAGACCCAGTACTTC

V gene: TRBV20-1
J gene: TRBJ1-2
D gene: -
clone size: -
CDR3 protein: CSARDPVTSRGYTF
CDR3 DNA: TGCAGTGCTAGAGATCCGGTCACCTCGCGTGGCTACACCTTC

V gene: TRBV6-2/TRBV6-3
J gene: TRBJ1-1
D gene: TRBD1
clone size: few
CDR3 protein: CASSSPGDRGHTEAFF
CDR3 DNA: TGTGCCAGCAGCTCGCCCGGGGACAGGGGGCACACTGAAGCTTTCTTT

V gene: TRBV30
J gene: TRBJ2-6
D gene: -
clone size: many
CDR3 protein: CAWSVVWANVLTF
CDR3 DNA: TGTGCCTGGAGTGTGGTCTGGGCCAACGTCCTGACTTTC

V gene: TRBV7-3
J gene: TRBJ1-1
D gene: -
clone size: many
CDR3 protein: CASSLTPVRSNTEAFF
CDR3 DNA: TGTGCCAGCAGCTTAACCCCTGTTCGGTCGAACACTGAAGCTTTCTTT

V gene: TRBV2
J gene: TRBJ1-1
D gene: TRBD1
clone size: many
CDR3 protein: CASSLGDRDTEAFF
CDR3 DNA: TGTGCCAGCAGTTTGGGGGACAGGGACACTGAAGCTTTCTTT

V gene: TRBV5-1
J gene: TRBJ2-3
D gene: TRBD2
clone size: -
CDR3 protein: CASKGLAGAADTQYF
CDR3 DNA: TGCGCCAGCAAGGGACTAGCGGGAGCAGCAGATACGCAGTATTTT

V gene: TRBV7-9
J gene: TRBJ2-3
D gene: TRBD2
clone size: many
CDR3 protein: CASSFPSGRAGDTQYF
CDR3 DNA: TGTGCCAGCAGCTTCCCATCTGGGAGGGCCGGAGATACGCAGTATTTT

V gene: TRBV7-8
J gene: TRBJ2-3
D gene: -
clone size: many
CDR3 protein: CASTQTGDLQYF
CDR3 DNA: TGTGCCAGCACCCAAACGGGAGACCTGCAGTATTTT

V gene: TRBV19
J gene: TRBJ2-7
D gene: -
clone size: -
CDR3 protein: CASSRTTTYEQYF
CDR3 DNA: TGTGCCAGTAGTCGTACTACCACCTACGAGCAGTACTTC

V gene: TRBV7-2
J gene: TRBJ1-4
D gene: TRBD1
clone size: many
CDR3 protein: CASSSQTGLNEKLFF
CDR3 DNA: TGTGCCAGCAGCTCCCAGACAGGGTTGAATGAAAAACTGTTTTTT

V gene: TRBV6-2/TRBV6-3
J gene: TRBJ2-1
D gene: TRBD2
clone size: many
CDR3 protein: CASSRPSGIYNEQFF
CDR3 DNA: TGTGCCAGCTCCCGGCCTAGCGGTATATACAATGAGCAGTTCTTC

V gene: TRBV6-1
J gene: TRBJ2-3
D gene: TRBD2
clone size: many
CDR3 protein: CASSSQGLQLTDTQYF
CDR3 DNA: TGTGCCAGCAGTTCCCAGGGACTACAACTCACAGATACGCAGTATTTT

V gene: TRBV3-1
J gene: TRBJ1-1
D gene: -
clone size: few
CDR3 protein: CASSQGIDGLWAFF
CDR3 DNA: TGTGCCAGCAGCCAAGGGATTGATGGTCTCTGGGCTTTCTTT

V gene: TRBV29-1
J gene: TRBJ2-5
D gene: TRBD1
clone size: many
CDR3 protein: CSGKPDRAQETQYF
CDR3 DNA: TGCAGCGGCAAACCTGACAGGGCCCAAGAGACCCAGTACTTC

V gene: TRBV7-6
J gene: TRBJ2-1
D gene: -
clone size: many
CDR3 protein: CASSSRDFGENNEQFF
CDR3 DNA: TGTGCCAGCAGCTCAAGGGACTTCGGGGAGAACAATGAGCAGTTCTTC

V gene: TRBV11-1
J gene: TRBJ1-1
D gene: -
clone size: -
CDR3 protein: CASSLESGRTEAFF
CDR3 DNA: TGTGCCAGCAGCTTAGAATCAGGGAGAACTGAAGCTTTCTTT

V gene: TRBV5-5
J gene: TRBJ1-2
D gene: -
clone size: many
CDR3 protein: CASSRGSVNYGYTF
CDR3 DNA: TGTGCCAGCAGCCGCGGGTCCGTAAACTATGGCTACACCTTC

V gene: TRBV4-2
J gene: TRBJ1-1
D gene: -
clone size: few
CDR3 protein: CASSLGAVGEGGDTEAFF
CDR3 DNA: TGTGCCAGCAGCCTCGGGGCGGTTGGAGAGGGGGGGGACACTGAAGCTTTCTTT

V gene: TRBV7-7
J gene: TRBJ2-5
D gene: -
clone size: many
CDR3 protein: CASSLVRRGNRYQETQYF
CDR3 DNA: TGTGCTAGCAGCCTCGTACGACGGGGGAATCGGTACCAAGAGACCCAGTACTTC

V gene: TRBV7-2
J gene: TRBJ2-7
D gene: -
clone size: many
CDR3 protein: CASSLEVPPGPYEQYF
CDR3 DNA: TGTGCCAGCAGCTTAGAGGTGCCGCCGGGGCCCTACGAGCAGTACTTC

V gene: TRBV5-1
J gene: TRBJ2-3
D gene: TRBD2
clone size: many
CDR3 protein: CASSLARPSGEHSTDTQYF
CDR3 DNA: TGCGCCAGCAGCTTGGCCCGCCCTAGCGGGGAACACTCCACAGATACGCAGTATTTT

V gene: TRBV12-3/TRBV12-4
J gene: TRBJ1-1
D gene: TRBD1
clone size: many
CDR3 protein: CASSTTGGSTEAFF
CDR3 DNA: TGTGCCAGCAGTACGACAGGGGGAAGCACTGAAGCTTTCTTT

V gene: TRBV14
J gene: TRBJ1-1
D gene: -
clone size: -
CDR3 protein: CASSPLRALRAEAFF
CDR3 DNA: TGTGCCAGCAGCCCCCTCCGGGCCCTGCGGGCTGAAGCTTTCTTT

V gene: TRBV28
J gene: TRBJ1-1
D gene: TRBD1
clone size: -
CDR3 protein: CASSLFGGQGETEAFF
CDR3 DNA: TGTGCCAGCAGTTTATTCGGGGGACAGGGCGAAACTGAAGCTTTCTTT

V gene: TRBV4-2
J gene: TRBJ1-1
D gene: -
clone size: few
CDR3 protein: CASSPSGVGNTEAFF
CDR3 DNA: TGTGCCAGCAGCCCGTCGGGGGTAGGGAACACTGAAGCTTTCTTT

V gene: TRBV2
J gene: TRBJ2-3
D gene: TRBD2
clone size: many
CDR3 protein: CASSDSSGIDTQYF
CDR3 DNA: TGTGCCAGCAGTGATTCCAGCGGGATAGATACGCAGTATTTT

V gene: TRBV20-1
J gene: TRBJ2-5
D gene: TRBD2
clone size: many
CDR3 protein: CSADSGLAGEETQYF
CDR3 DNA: TGCAGTGCAGATTCGGGACTAGCGGGAGAAGAGACCCAGTACTTC

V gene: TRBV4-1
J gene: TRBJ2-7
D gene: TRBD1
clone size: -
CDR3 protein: CASSQDWTGKNYEQYF
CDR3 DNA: TGCGCCAGCAGCCAAGATTGGACAGGAAAGAACTACGAGCAGTACTTC

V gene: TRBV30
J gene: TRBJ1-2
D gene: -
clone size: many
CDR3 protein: CAWTGVPARGYTF
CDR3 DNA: TGTGCCTGGACAGGGGTTCCCGCGAGGGGCTACACCTTC

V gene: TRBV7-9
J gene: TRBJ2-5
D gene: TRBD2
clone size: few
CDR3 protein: CASSSFMGLADLQETQYF
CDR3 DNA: TGTGCCAGCAGCAGCTTCATGGGGCTAGCGGATCTCCAAGAGACCCAGTACTTC

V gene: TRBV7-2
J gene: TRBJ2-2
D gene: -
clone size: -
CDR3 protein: CASSLDSGTGELFF
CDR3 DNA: TGTGCCAGCAGCTTAGACAGTGGCACCGGGGAGCTGTTTTTT

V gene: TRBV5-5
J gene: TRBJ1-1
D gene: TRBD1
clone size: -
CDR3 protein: CASRESGTENTEAFF
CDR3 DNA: TGTGCCAGCAGGGAATCCGGGACAGAGAACACTGAAGCTTTCTTT

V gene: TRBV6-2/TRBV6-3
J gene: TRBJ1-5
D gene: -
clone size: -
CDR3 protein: CASTPGRWQPQHF
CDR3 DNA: TGTGCCAGCACCCCAGGGAGGTGGCAGCCCCAGCATTTT

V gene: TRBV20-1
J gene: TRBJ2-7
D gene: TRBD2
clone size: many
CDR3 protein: CSAGLAYEQYF
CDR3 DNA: TGCAGTGCTGGACTAGCCTACGAGCAGTACTTC

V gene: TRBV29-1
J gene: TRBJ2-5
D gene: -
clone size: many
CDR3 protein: CSVEERDSQETQYF
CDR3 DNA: TGCAGCGTTGAAGAGAGAGACAGCCAAGAGACCCAGTACTTC

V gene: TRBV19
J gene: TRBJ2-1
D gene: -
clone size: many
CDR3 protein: CASSLRSTSYSYNEQFF
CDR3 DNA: TGTGCCAGTAGTCTTCGGTCCACTAGCTACAGCTACAATGAGCAGTTCTTC

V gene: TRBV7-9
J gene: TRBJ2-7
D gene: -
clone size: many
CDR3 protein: CASSPLGRASSYEQYF
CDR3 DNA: TGTGCCAGCAGCCCACTCGGGCGGGCGAGCTCCTACGAGCAGTACTTC

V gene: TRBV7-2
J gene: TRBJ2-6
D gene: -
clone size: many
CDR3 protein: CASSVQGSANVLTF
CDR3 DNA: TGTGCCAGCAGCGTACAGGGCAGTGCCAACGTCCTGACTTTC

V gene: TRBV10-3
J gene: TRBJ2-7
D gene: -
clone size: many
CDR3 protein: CASEGSSYEQYF
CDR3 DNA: TGTGCCTCGGAGGGGAGCTCCTACGAGCAGTACTTC

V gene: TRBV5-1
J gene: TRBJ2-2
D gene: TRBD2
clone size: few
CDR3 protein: CASSLLSQGLAATGELFF
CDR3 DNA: TGCGCCAGCAGCTTGCTTTCCCAGGGACTAGCCGCCACCGGGGAGCTGTTTTTT

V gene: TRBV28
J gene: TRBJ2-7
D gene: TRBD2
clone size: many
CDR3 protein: CASRTGTSVYEQYF
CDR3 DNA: TGTGCCAGCCGAACCGGGACTAGCGTGTACGAGCAGTACTTC

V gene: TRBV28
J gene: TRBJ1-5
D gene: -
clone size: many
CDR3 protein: CASSPPGPQHF
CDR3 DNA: TGTGCCAGCAGTCCCCCAGGGCCCCAGCATTTT

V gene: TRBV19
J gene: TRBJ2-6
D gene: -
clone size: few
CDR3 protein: CASSTQGANVLTF
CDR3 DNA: TGTGCCAGTAGCACCCAAGGGGCCAACGTCCTGACTTTC

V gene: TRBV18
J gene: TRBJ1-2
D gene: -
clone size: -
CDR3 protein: CVSSPNPSLGIGYTF
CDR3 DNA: TGTGTCAGCTCACCGAACCCCAGCCTCGGAATAGGCTACACCTTC

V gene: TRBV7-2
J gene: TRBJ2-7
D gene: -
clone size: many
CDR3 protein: CASSPGRTQSYEQYF
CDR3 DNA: TGTGCCAGCAGCCCTGGGCGGACTCAATCCTACGAGCAGTACTTC

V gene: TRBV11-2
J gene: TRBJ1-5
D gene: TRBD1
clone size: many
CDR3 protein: CASSSFSGGSNQPQHF
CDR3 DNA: TGTGCCAGCAGCTCTTTCTCAGGGGGGAGCAATCAGCCCCAGCATTTT

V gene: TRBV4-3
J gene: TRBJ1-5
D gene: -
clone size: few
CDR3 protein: CASSQDWGPGQPQHF
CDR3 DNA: TGCGCCAGCAGCCAAGATTGGGGGCCGGGTCAGCCCCAGCATTTT